This T cell receptor beta chain is from a study of cytomegalovirus exposure and HLA in healthy donors. Turning to the study itself: Among the 300 to 500 genotyped donors, about 81% were placed in the Caucasian-associated ancestry cluster.

Germline assignment: CDR1 SEHNR and CDR2 FQNEAQ (reference sequence). Trimming at V came to 0 bases and at J to 6 bases, leaving 9 bases not matched to a gene. This CDR3 has 17 amino acids. A multiplex PCR was run with 60 Vbeta primers and 13 Jbeta primers. The protocol was immunoSEQ multiplex PCR, while the TCRdb copy is restricted to in-frame clones and leaves out a portion. The sample lists about 94,000 clones; about 76% were seen once. Study results and limitations: Several V segments, TRBV6-2 and TRBV6-3 among them, could not be told apart and were dropped. Under in vitro conditions, a few CMV-associated chains were confirmed as specific for CMV antigens.

As to this clone: Its cognate antigen is unknown.

The chain recombines TRBV7-9 with TRBJ2-4; 9 bases line up with TRBD1. Input material: PBMCs. This TCR came from a middle-aged man in good health and CMV-seropositive. CDR3 residues: CASSLALTGGLGNIQYF. DNA for the CDR3: TGTGCCAGCAGCTTAGCGCTGACAGGGGGTTTGGGAAACATTCAGTACTTC.